Given below is one T cell receptor beta chain in context. The sample originates from a study of OX40 agonist ivuxolimab in advanced cancers. Study as a whole: Hepatocellular carcinoma, melanoma, renal cell or head and neck cancer affected the dose-escalation patients.

Sequencing used immunoSEQ multiplex PCR; TCRdb keeps in-frame clones, though not all of them. The sample has 70,000 to 85,000 clones; 90% to 95% are singletons. Between the trimmed V and J ends, which lost 4 bases and 5 bases, there was a span of 15 bases. Germline loops: CDR1 SGHTS, CDR2 YDEGEE. CDR3 length: 15 residues. The receptor was derived from an adult with an advanced solid tumor such as melanoma, head and neck, liver or kidney cancer. The rearrangement joins TRBV5-8 to TRBJ2-2; D is possibly TRBD2 (6 bases). Sequencing used CD4+ or CD8+ T cells sorted from blood, obtained in a trial of the OX40 agonist ivuxolimab. The CDR3, as DNA: TGTGCCAGCAGCCACCCCCCCCGGGGGACCGGGGAGCTGTTTTTT. Its protein is CASSHPPRGTGELFF.